A single sample gave rise to the 18 T cell receptor beta chains below, sequenced in a study of response to subunit inactivated influenza vaccine. TCRdb re-called the RT-PCR reads with MiXCR, one entry per CDR3 protein. The table records a few hundred thousand distinct CDR3 sequences, roughly 22% of them present only once. This material consisted of PBMCs from blood, taken 21 months after vaccination. The receptors originated from a man aged 45-69 years who received an inactivated influenza vaccine.

CDR3 loop: CASRGQGRYTEAFF. CDR3 bases: TGTGCCAGCAGAGGACAGGGAAGATACACTGAAGCTTTCTTT. The V call is TRBV6-1, the J call TRBJ1-1; TRBD1 aligns across 8 bases. V lost 6 bases, J lost 3 bases, and 6 bases stayed unmatched. The CDR3 is 14 amino acids. CDR1 is MNHNS, CDR2 SASEGT, per germline.

The V gene is TRBV28, the J gene TRBJ1-5, with unresolved D. Germline CDR1 and CDR2: MDHEN and SYDVKM. This CDR3 region has 16 residues. Trimming took off 6 bases at V and 0 bases at J, with 15 bases between the two ends. For the CDR3, the DNA is TGTGCCAGCAGCCCAACCCGGGGTTATAGCAATCAGCCCCAGCATTTT. The encoded protein is CASSPTRGYSNQPQHF.

This chain connects TRBV19 to TRBJ2-1; 11 bases match TRBD2. This CDR3 region has 15 residues. J gave up 7 bases and V 6 bases, and 8 bases lay outside the gene matches. Germline values: CDR1 LNHDA, CDR2 SQIVND (reference sequence). CDR3 in amino acids: CASSPDSGGANEQFF. CDR3 nucleotide sequence: TGTGCCAGTAGCCCTGATAGCGGGGGGGCGAATGAGCAGTTCTTC.

This sequence joins TRBV11-3 and TRBJ1-3, with D unclear. CDR1 is SGHNT and CDR2 is YENEEA in the germline V gene. The CDR3 loop spans 13 amino acids. V was shortened by 3 bases and J by 0 bases, with 3 bases between the two germline ends. CDR3 region: CASSFSSGNTIYF. The CDR3 DNA follows: TGTGCCAGCAGCTTTAGCTCTGGAAACACCATATATTTT. The entire variable domain, with the rest obtained from reference TRBV11-3 and TRBJ1-3, is as follows: EAGVVQSPRYKIIEKKQPVAFWCNPISGHNTLYWYLQNLGQGPELLIRYENEEAVDDSQLPKDRFSAERLKGVDSTLKIQPAELGDSAVYLCASSFSSGNTIYFGEGSWLTVV.

J is TRBJ2-5 and V is TRBV3-1, with D possibly TRBD1 on 5 matching bases. Germline CDR1 LGHDT, CDR2 YNNKEL (reference sequence). The CDR3 runs 15 residues. The V end was cut by 1 base, the J end by 4 bases, with 13 bases between. CDR3 amino acids: CASSQAFTGAETQYF. In DNA, the CDR3 is TGTGCCAGCAGCCAAGCTTTCACAGGTGCAGAGACCCAGTACTTC.

The V gene is TRBV11-1, the J gene TRBJ2-5, with 7 bases matching TRBD2. Germline V CDR1 and CDR2: SGHAT, FQDESV (reference sequence). The J segment lost 0 bases and the V segment lost 5 bases, leaving 15 bases of the junction unmatched. The CDR3 contains 18 residues. The CDR3 coding sequence is TGTGCCAGCAGCCCGACTTCCCTAGTGCGGGGGTACCAAGAGACCCAGTACTTC. Its protein product is CASSPTSLVRGYQETQYF. The full variable domain, completed using reference TRBV11-1 and TRBJ2-5, is EAEVAQSPRYKITEKSQAVAFWCDPISGHATLYWYRQILGQGPELLVQFQDESVVDDSQLPKDRFSAERLKGVDSTLKIQPAELGDSAMYLCASSPTSLVRGYQETQYFGPGTRLLVL.

The chain combines TRBV5-1 with TRBJ2-3, with D perhaps matching TRBD2 (7 bases). The germline V and J ends were trimmed by 6 bases and 3 bases, with 20 bases remaining between them. CDR3 length: 16 amino acids. CDR1 is SGHRS, CDR2 YFSETQ, per germline. CDR3 bases: TGCGCCAGCATGGGCGGGGGCCACACAATAACAGATACGCAGTATTTT. Translating gives CASMGGGHTITDTQYF.

The chain employs TRBV4-1 and TRBJ2-1; 9 bases agree with TRBD1. The germline V gene encodes CDR1 MGHRA and CDR2 YSYEKL. J gave up 10 bases and V 2 bases, and 9 bases lay outside the gene matches. The CDR3 contains 15 residues. CDR3 residues: CASSQPRDRVFEQFF. CDR3 sequence (DNA): TGCGCCAGCAGCCAACCCAGGGACAGGGTGTTCGAGCAGTTCTTC.

V gene TRBV7-9 combines with J gene TRBJ1-6, with TRBD1 matching over 7 bases. This CDR3 has 15 residues. CDR1 SEHNR and CDR2 FQNEAQ come from the germline V gene (reference sequence). The junction had 10 bases not matched to a gene; V was cut back by 5 bases and J by 9 bases. The CDR3: CASSTTEGAGSPLHF. Written as DNA, the CDR3 is TGTGCCAGCAGCACCACTGAGGGGGCAGGTTCACCCCTCCACTTT.

The V gene is TRBV3-1, the J gene TRBJ2-1, with D perhaps being TRBD1 or TRBD2 (5 bases each). Trimming left V 5 bases short and J 4 bases short, with 12 bases between. This CDR3 is 14 amino acids long. The germline V gene encodes CDR1 LGHDT and CDR2 YNNKEL (reference sequence). DNA for the CDR3: TGTGCCAGCAGCACCCGGGACGAATACAATGAGCAGTTCTTC. Translating it yields CASSTRDEYNEQFF.

This clonotype was counted between two and nine times. The J gene is TRBJ1-6, the V gene TRBV7-2; no clear D. V lost 3 bases and J lost 7, with 13 bases in between. The CDR3 runs 15 residues. Germline CDR1 reads SGHTA; CDR2 reads FQGNSA. The DNA of the CDR3 is TGTGCCAGCAGCTTGTTGGCAAGGCGGAATTCACCCCTCCACTTT. This gives the protein CASSLLARRNSPLHF.

Ten or more counts support this clonotype. This chain joins TRBV6-6 and TRBJ1-1; D ambiguous. The CDR3 is 12 amino acids. Between the trimmed V and J ends, which lost 6 bases and 3 bases, there was a span of 8 bases. Germline V gene sequence: CDR1 MNHNY, CDR2 SVGAGI (reference sequence). CDR3 nucleotides: TGTGCCAGCAGGTCCGGGGACACTGAAGCTTTCTTT. As protein: CASRSGDTEAFF.

The chain recombines TRBV5-1 with TRBJ2-2; D uncertain. The CDR3 extends over 17 amino acids. Germline V gene lookup returns CDR1 SGHRS and CDR2 YFSETQ. Trimming shortened V by 1 base and J by 3 bases, and 16 bases separated the two germline ends. Here the CDR3 reads CASSLSADPTHTGELFF. CDR3 nucleotides: TGCGCCAGCAGCTTGTCGGCGGACCCAACCCACACCGGGGAGCTGTTTTTT.

The gene calls are TRBV28 and TRBJ2-4; maybe TRBD2 (7 bases). V lost 6 bases and J lost 4, with 16 bases in between. This CDR3 has 15 residues. CDR1 and CDR2 (germline): MDHEN, SYDVKM. As DNA, the CDR3 is TGTGCCAGCAGCCGAGGGGGGGGTGGAAAAAACATTCAGTACTTC. As protein: CASSRGGGGKNIQYF.

The CDR3 bases are TGCAGTGCTAGACCCTGGGGAACTGAAGCTTTCTTT. Amino acids: CSARPWGTEAFF. The chain uses TRBV20-1 and TRBJ1-1, with D unresolved. The length of the CDR3 is 12 residues. From germline, CDR1 is DFQATT and CDR2 SNEGSKA (reference sequence). Trimming shortened V by 2 bases and J by 5 bases, and 9 bases separated the two germline ends.

This clonotype has more than one count but fewer than ten. This chain uses TRBV18 with TRBJ1-2, with TRBD1 as a possible D gene (5 bases). Trimming removed 4 bases from V and 4 bases from J, with 10 bases in between. The CDR3 loop spans 13 amino acids. Germline V lookup: CDR1 KGHSH, CDR2 LQKENI. CDR3 bases: TGTGCCAGCTCACGCGGGGGGGTCTATGGCTACACCTTC. Amino acid sequence: CASSRGGVYGYTF. The full variable domain, in which reference TRBV18 and TRBJ1-2 provide the parts outside the CDR3, is NAGVMQNPRHLVRRRGQEARLRCSPMKGHSHVYWYRQLPEEGLKFMVYLQKENIIDESGMPKERFSAEFPKEGPSILRIQQVVRGDSAAYFCASSRGGVYGYTFGSGTRLTVV.

This clonotype has ten or more counts. This rearrangement joins TRBV6-5 to TRBJ1-2; 10 positions match TRBD1. Trimming at V came to 1 base and at J to 4 bases, leaving 3 bases not matched to a gene. The CDR3 length is 15 residues. CDR1 is MNHEY, CDR2 SVGAGI, per germline. In DNA, the CDR3 is TGTGCCAGCAGTTACTTGGACAGGGGGAGCTATGGCTACACCTTC. This encodes CASSYLDRGSYGYTF.

The sample holds many counts of this clonotype. The limits of the CDR3 on the DNA are not certain, so only TCRdb's listed CDR3 is given. The V gene is TRBV12-3 or TRBV12-4, the J gene TRBJ1-1. The CDR3 sequence runs 16 residues, both termini included. CDR3 loop: CASSSSSNWRTSEAFF.